This T cell receptor (beta chain) derives from a study of control samples from healthy donors and cancer patients. Using immunoSEQ multiplex PCR, the repertoire was profiled, and TCRdb retains in-frame clones only, with some absent. This sample has about 150,000 clones; around nine tenths occur once, and the top ten carry about 1.7%. The ends were cut back, 2 bases at V and 4 bases at J, with 9 bases in the middle. The CDR3 length is 15 residues. Germline V CDR1 and CDR2: MGHRA, YSYEKL. This chain connects TRBV4-1 to TRBJ1-6, with D hard to call. This receptor was taken from a young man in good health. Sequenced: blood. CDR3 sequence (DNA): TGCGCCAGCAGCCAAAACACAGATTATAATTCACCCCTCCACTTT. It is translated as CASSQNTDYNSPLHF.